This TCR beta chain was identified during a study of early stage breast cancer tumors. Study context: ER+/PR+/HER2- status applied to about 70% of the 16 invasive breast tumors. Notes on the study in general: Compared with adjacent normal breast tissue, tumors showed 2 to 3-fold greater T cell density and higher clonality.

Profiling relied on immunoSEQ multiplex PCR, and the TCRdb table lists in-frame clones only, not all of them. This sample has 45,000 to 65,000 clones, with around four fifths found just once. With respect to this clone: Its antigen remains unidentified.

V dropped 4 bases and J dropped 2 bases, with 15 bases sitting between them. CDR3 size: 15 residues. Germline V gene lookup returns CDR1 SGHNT and CDR2 YYREEE (reference sequence). The sample comprised blood. The chain joins TRBV5-4 to TRBJ1-2; D is ambiguous. The sequence derives from a person aged 35-55 years with breast cancer. CDR3 protein: CASSRLQGGNYGYTF. The CDR3 DNA reads as TGTGCCAGCAGCCGGTTGCAAGGTGGGAACTATGGCTACACCTTC.